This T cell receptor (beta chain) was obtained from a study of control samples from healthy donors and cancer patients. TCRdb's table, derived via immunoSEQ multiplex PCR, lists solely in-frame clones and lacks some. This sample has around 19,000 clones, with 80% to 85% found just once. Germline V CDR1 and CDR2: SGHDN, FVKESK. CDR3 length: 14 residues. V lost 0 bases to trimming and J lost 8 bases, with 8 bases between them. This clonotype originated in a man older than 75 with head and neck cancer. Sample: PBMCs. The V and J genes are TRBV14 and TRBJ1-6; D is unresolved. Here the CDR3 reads CASSQDMRYSPLHF. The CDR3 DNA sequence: TGTGCCAGCAGCCAAGATATGAGGTATTCACCCCTCCACTTT.